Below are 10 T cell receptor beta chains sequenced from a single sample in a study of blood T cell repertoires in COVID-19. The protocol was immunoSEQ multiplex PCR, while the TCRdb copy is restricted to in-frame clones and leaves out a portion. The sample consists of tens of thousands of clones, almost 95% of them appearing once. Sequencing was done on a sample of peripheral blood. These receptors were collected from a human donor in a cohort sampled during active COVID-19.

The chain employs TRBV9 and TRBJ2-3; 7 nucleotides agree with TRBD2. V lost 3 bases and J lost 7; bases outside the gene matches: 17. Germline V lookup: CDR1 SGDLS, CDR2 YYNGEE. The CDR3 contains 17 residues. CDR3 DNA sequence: TGTGCCAGCAGCGGACGTCCCCGTCCGGGAGGACATAATACGCAGTATTTT. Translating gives CASSGRPRPGGHNTQYF.

The CDR3 loop reads CASSRRGNGPQHF. For the CDR3, the DNA is TGTGCCAGCTCGCGACGGGGGAACGGGCCCCAGCATTTT. The chain joins TRBV18 to TRBJ1-5, with a possible D match to TRBD1 (5 bases). V lost 6 bases, J lost 9 bases, and 15 bases lay in between. The CDR3 sequence is 13 residues long. The germline V gene encodes CDR1 KGHSH and CDR2 LQKENI.

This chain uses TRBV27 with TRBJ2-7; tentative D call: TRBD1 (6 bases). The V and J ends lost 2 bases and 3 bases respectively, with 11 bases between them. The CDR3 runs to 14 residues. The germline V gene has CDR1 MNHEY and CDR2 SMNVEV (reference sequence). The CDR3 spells CASSLGGPIYEQYF. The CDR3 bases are TGTGCCAGCAGTTTAGGGGGCCCCATCTACGAGCAGTACTTC.

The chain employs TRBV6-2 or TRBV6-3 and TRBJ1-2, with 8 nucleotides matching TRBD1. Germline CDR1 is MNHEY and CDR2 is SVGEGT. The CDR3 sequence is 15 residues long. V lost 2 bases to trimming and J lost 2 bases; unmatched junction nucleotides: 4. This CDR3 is CASSYPGQANYGYTF. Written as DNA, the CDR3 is TGTGCCAGCAGTTACCCGGGACAGGCCAACTATGGCTACACCTTC.

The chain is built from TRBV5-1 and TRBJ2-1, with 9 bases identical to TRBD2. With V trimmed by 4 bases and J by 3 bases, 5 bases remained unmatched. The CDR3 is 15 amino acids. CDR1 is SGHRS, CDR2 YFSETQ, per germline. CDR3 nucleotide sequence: TGCGCCAGCAGCGGCTTAGCGGGAGACTACAATGAGCAGTTCTTC. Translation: CASSGLAGDYNEQFF.

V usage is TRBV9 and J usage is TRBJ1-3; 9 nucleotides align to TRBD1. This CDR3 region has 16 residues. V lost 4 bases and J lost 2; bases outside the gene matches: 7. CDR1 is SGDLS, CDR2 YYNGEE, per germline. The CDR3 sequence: CASSPKTGGTGNTIYF. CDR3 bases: TGTGCCAGCAGCCCGAAGACAGGGGGGACTGGAAACACCATATATTTT.

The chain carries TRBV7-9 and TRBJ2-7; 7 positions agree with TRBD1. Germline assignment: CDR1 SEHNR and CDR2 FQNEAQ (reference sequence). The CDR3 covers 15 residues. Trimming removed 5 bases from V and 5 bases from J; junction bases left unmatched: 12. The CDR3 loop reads CASSQGQSLGHEQYF. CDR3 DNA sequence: TGTGCCAGCAGCCAGGGACAGTCCTTAGGCCACGAGCAGTACTTC.

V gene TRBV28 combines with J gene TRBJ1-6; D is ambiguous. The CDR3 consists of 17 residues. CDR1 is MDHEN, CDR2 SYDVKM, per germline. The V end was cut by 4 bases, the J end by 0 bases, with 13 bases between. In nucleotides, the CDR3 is TGTGCCAGCAGTTCCACTCAACTTAGCTCCTATAATTCACCCCTCCACTTT. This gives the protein CASSSTQLSSYNSPLHF. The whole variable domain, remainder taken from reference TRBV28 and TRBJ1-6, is DVKVTQSSRYLVKRTGEKVFLECVQDMDHENMFWYRQDPGLGLRLIYFSYDVKMKEKGDIPEGYSVSREKKERFSLILESASTNQTSMYLCASSSTQLSSYNSPLHFGNGTRLTVT.

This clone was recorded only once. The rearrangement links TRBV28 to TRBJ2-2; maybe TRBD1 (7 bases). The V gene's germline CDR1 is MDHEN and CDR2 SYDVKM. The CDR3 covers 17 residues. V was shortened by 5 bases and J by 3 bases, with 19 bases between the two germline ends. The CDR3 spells CASSIRGGAGYTGELFF. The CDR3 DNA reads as TGTGCCAGCAGTATCCGAGGGGGCGCGGGGTACACCGGGGAGCTGTTTTTT. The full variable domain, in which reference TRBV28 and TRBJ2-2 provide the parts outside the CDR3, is DVKVTQSSRYLVKRTGEKVFLECVQDMDHENMFWYRQDPGLGLRLIYFSYDVKMKEKGDIPEGYSVSREKKERFSLILESASTNQTSMYLCASSIRGGAGYTGELFFGEGSRLTVL.

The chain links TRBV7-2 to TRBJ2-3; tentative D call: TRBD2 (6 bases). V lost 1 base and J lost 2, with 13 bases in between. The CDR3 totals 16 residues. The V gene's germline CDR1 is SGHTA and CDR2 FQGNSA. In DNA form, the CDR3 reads TGTGCCAGCAGCTTAGTCGGCGGAGGGTCCACAGATACGCAGTATTTT. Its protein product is CASSLVGGGSTDTQYF.